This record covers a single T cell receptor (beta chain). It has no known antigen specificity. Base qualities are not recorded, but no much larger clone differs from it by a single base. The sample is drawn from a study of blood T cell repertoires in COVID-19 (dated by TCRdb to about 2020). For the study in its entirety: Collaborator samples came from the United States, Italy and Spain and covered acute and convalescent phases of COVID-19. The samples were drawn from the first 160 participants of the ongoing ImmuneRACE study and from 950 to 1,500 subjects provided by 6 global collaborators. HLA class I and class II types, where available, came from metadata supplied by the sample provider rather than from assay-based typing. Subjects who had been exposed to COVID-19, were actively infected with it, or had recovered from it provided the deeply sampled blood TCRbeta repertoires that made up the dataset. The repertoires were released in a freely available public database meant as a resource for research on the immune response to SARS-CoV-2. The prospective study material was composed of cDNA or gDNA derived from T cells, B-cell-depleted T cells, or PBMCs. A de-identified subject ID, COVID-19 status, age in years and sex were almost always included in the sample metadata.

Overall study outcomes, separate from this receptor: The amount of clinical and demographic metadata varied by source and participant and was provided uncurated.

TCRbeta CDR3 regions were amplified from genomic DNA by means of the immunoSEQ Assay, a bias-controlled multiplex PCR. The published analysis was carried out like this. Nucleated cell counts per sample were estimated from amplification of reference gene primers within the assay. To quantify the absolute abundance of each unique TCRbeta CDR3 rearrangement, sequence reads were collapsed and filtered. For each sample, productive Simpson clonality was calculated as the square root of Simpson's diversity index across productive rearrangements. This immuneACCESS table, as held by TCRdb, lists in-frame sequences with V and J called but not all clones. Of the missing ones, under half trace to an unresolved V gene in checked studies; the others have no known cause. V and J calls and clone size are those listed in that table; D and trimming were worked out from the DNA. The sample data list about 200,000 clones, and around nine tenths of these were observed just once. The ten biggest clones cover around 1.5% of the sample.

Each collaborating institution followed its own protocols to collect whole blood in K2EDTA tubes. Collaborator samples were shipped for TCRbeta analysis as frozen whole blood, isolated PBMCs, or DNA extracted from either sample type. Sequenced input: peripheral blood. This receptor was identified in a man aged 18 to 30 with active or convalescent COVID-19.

The DNA is TGTGCCAGCTCACCTACTACAGGGGGCGAGGTCACTGAAGCTTTCTTT. Its translation reads: CASSPTTGGEVTEAFF. Recombination linked TRBV18 to TRBJ1-1; 9 bases in between match TRBD1. There are 16 amino acids in the CDR3, from cysteine to phenylalanine inclusive. Only the CDR3 DNA is retained, 48 bases long and in frame from the first base. The junction shows trimming of 3 bases on V and 4 bases on J, and the gene matches do not reach 9 bases of it. From the germline V gene, CDR1 is KGHSH and CDR2 is LQKENI. Extended through the reference TRBV18 and TRBJ1-1 proteins, this CDR3 yields the full variable domain: NAGVMQNPRHLVRRRGQEARLRCSPMKGHSHVYWYRQLPEEGLKFMVYLQKENIIDESGMPKERFSAEFPKEGPSILRIQQVVRGDSAAYFCASSPTTGGEVTEAFFGQGTRLTVV.